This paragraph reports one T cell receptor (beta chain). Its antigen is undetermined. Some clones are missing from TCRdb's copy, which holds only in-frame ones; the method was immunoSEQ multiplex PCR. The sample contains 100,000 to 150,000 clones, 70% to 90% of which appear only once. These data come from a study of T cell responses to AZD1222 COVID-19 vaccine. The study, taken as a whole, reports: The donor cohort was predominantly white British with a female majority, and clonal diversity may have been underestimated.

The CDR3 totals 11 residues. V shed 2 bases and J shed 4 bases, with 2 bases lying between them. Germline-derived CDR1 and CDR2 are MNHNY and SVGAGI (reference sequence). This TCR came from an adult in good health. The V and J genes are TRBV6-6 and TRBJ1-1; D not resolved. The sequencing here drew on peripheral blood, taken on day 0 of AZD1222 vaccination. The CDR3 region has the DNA TGTGCCAGCAGTTACGGCACTGAAGCTTTCTTT. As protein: CASSYGTEAFF.